This paragraph covers one TCR beta chain sequence. Germline CDR1 LGHNA, CDR2 YSLEER. Germline trimming cut 5 bases from V and 7 bases from J; bases unmatched to any gene: 14. This CDR3 region has 15 residues. The sample comes from a study of blood T cell repertoires in COVID-19. The study recruited people aged about 18 to 89 years across 24 US areas. Participants had their cohort set by participant-reported clinical history. Recovery among Cohort 3 donors was established by two negative PCRs, clearance, or symptom resolution. The method was immunoSEQ multiplex PCR; TCRdb's version includes in-frame clones alone and lacks a portion of them. The table lists about 50,000 clones, about 88% of them singletons, with 3% to 3.5% in the top ten.

V and J are TRBV4-3 and TRBJ2-7; 7 bases map to TRBD1. The sample consisted of PBMCs or T cells enriched from blood (not recorded which). This sequence originates from a woman aged 50 to 60 who had recovered from COVID-19. The CDR3 DNA sequence: TGCGCCAGCAGCGCACAACAGGGGACCGCATGGGAGCAGTACTTC. This codes for CASSAQQGTAWEQYF.